This T cell receptor (beta chain) was observed in a study of blood T cell repertoires in COVID-19. Study-level background: From the United States, Italy and Spain came samples of acute and convalescent COVID-19. PBMCs, B-cell-depleted T cells, or T cells were the source of the cDNA or gDNA that made up the material.

After removal of 5 bases from V and 4 bases from J, the junction contained 3 bases not matched to a gene. Germline V CDR1 and CDR2: ENHRY, SYGVKD. The CDR3 runs to 13 residues. The method was immunoSEQ multiplex PCR; TCRdb's version includes in-frame clones alone and lacks a portion of them. This table has roughly 460,000 clones, 80% to 90% appearing once. The source is a man aged 18 to 30 with COVID-19, enrolled during active disease. The V call is TRBV10-3, the J call TRBJ1-1; 8 bases agree with TRBD1. The sequenced sample was peripheral blood. The CDR3 here is CAISYDRGTEAFF. The CDR3, as DNA: TGTGCCATCAGTTATGACAGGGGCACTGAAGCTTTCTTT.